This T cell receptor beta chain came from a study of blood T cell repertoires in COVID-19. Overall study: The samples span acute and convalescent COVID-19 from the United States, Italy and Spain. Sources were T cells, B-cell-depleted T cells, or PBMCs; the material itself was cDNA or gDNA.

Trimming removed 0 bases from V and 6 bases from J, with 12 bases in between. The CDR3 is 15 amino acids. CDR1 LGHNA and CDR2 YNFKEQ come from the germline V gene. Original handling: Estimated nucleated cell counts came from reference gene primer amplification. Profiling relied on immunoSEQ multiplex PCR, and the TCRdb table lists in-frame clones only, not all of them. The V and J calls and the clone size are those of that table, but D and trimming were determined from the DNA. The data contain approximately 75,000 clones, around 80% of them singletons. The source is a woman between 45 and 60 years old with acute or convalescent COVID-19. The sequenced sample was peripheral blood. This chain uses TRBV4-2 with TRBJ2-1; a weak D match, TRBD2 (5 bases). CDR3: CASSQEGSSVNEQFF. The CDR3 DNA reads as TGTGCCAGCAGCCAAGAAGGGAGTAGCGTCAATGAGCAGTTCTTC.